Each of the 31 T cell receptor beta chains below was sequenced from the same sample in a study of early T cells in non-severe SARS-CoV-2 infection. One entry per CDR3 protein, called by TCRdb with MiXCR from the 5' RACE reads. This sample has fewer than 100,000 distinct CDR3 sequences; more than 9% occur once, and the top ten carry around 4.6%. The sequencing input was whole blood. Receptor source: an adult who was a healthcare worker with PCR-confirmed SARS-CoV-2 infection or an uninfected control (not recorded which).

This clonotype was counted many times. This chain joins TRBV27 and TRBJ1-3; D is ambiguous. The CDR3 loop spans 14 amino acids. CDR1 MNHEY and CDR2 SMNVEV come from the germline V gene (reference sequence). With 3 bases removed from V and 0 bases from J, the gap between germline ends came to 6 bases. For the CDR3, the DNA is TGTGCCAGCAGTTTGACGCGCTCTGGAAACACCATATATTTT. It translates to CASSLTRSGNTIYF.

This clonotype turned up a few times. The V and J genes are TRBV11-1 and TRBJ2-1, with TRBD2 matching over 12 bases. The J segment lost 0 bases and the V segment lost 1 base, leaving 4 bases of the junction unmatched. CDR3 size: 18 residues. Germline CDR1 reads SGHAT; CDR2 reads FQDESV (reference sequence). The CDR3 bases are TGTGCCAGCAGCTTAGGACTAGCGGGGGCGAGCTCCTACAATGAGCAGTTCTTC. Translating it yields CASSLGLAGASSYNEQFF.

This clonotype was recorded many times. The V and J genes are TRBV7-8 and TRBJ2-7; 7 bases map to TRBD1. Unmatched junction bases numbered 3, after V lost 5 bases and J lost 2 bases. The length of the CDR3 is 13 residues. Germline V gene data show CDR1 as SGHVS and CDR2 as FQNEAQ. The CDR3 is CASSLGTAYEQYF. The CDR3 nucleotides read TGTGCCAGCAGCCTCGGGACAGCCTACGAGCAGTACTTC.

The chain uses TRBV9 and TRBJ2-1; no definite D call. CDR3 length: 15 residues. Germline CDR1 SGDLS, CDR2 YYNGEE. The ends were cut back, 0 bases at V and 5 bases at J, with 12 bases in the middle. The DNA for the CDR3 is TGTGCCAGCAGCGTAGGGTTAGCACCGGACAATGAGCAGTTCTTC. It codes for CASSVGLAPDNEQFF.

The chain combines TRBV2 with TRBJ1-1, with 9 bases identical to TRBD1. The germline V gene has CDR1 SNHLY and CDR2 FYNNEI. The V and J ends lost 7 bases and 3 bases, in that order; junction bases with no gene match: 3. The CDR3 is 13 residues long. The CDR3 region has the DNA TGTGCCAGCATCAGGGACAGGGACACTGAAGCTTTCTTT. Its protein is CASIRDRDTEAFF.

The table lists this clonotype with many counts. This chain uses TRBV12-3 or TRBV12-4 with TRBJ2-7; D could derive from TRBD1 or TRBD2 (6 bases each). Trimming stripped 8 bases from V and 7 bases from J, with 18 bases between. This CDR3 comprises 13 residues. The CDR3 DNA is TGTGCCAGCGGCGTACAGGGACTCGGGGAGCAGTACTTC. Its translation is CASGVQGLGEQYF.

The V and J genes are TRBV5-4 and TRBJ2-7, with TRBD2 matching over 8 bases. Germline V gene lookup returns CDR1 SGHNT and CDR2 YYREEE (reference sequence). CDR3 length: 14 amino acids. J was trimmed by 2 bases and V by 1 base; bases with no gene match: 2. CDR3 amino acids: CASSLNSGTYEQYF. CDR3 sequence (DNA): TGTGCCAGCAGCTTGAATAGCGGGACCTACGAGCAGTACTTC.

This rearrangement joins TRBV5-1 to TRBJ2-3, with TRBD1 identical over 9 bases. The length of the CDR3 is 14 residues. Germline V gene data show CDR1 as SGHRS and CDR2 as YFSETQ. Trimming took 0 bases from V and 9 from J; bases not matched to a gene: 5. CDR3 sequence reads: CASSLGETGGTQYF. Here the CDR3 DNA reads TGCGCCAGCAGCTTGGGTGAGACAGGGGGGACGCAGTATTTT.

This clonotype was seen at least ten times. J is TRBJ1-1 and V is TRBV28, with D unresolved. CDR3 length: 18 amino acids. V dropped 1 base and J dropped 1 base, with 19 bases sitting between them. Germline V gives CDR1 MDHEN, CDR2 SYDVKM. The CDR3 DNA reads TGTGCCAGCAGTTTATTCCCGGAGGCAGAACCCGAGAACACTGAAGCTTTCTTT. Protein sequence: CASSLFPEAEPENTEAFF.

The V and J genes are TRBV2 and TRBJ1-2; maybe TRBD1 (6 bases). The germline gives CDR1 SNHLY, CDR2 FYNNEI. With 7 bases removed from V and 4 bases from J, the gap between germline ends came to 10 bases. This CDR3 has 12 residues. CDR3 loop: CASTQGTYGYTF. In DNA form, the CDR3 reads TGTGCCAGCACTCAGGGGACCTATGGCTACACCTTC. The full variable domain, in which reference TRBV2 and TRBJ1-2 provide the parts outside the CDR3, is EPEVTQTPSHQVTQMGQEVILRCVPISNHLYFYWYRQILGQKVEFLVSFYNNEISEKSEIFDDQFSVERPDGSNFTLKIRSTKLEDSAMYFCASTQGTYGYTFGSGTRLTVV.

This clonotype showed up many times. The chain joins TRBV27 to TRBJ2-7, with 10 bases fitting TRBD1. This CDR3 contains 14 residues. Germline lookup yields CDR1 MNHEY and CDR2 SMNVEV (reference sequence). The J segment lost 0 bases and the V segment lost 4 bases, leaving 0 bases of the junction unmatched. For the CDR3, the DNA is TGTGCCAGCAGTTGGACAGGGGGCTCCTACGAGCAGTACTTC. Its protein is CASSWTGGSYEQYF.

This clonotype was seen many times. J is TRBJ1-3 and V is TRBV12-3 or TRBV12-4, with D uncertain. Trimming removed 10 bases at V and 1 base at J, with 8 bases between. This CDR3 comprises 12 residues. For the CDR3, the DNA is TGTGCCACCAAAGAATCTGGAAACACCATATATTTT. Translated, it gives CATKESGNTIYF.

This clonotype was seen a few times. DNA of the CDR3: TGTGCCAGCAGTTACGCGGCGGAATGGAATCAGCCCCAGCATTTT. It yields the protein CASSYAAEWNQPQHF. V gene TRBV6-2 or TRBV6-3 combines with J gene TRBJ1-5; D ambiguous. Between the trimmed V and J ends, which lost 2 bases and 4 bases, there was a span of 12 bases. Germline V gives CDR1 MNHEY, CDR2 SVGEGT. The CDR3 loop spans 15 amino acids.

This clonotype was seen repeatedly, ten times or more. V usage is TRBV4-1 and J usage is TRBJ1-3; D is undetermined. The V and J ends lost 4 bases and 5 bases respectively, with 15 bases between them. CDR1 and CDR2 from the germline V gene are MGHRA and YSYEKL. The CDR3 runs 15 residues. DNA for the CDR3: TGCGCCAGCAGCCCGCGCTCAGGCTATCGAAACACCATATATTTT. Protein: CASSPRSGYRNTIYF.

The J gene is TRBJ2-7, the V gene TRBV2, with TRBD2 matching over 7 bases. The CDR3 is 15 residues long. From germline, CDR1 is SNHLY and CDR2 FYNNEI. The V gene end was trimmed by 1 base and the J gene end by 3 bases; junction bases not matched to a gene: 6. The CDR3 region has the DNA TGTGCCAGCAGTGAAGGGCTAGCGGAGGTCTACGAGCAGTACTTC. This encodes CASSEGLAEVYEQYF.

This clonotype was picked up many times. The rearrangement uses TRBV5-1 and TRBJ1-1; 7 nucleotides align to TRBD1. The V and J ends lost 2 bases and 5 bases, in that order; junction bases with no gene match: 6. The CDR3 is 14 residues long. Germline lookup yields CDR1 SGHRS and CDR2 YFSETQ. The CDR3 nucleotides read TGCGCCAGCAGCTTCGGGACAGATGGAACTGAAGCTTTCTTT. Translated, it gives CASSFGTDGTEAFF.

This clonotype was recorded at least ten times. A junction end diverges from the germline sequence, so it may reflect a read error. CDR3 sequence: CASSEAGQFLNSPLHF. DNA for the CDR3: TGTGCCAGCAGCGAAGCGGGACAGTTTCTAAATTCACCCCTCCACTTT. The chain uses TRBV2 and TRBJ1-6, with 7 bases that match TRBD1. Germline loops: CDR1 SNHLY, CDR2 FYNNEI. The CDR3 length is 16 residues.

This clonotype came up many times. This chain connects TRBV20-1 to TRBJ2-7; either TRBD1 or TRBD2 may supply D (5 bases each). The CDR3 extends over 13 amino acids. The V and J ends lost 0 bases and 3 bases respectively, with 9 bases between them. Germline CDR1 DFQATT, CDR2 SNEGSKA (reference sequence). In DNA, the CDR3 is TGCAGTGCTAGAGATTGGGGGAGCTACGAGCAGTACTTC. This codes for CSARDWGSYEQYF.

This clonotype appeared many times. In nucleotides, the CDR3 is TGTGCCAGCAGCCCCAGGGGCCTGGGCACTGAAGCTTTCTTT. Translating it yields CASSPRGLGTEAFF. This chain uses TRBV3-1 with TRBJ1-1, with a weak D call TRBD1 (6 bases). The CDR3 is 14 residues long. V was shortened by 4 bases and J by 4 bases, with 13 bases between the two germline ends. Germline lookup yields CDR1 LGHDT and CDR2 YNNKEL (reference sequence).

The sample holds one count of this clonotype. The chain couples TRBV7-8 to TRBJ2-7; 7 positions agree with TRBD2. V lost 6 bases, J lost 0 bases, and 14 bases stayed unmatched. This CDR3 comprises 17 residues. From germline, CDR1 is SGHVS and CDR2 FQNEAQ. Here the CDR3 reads CASSPTSALSSSYEQYF. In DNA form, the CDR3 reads TGTGCCAGCAGTCCCACTAGCGCTCTCTCCAGCTCCTACGAGCAGTACTTC.

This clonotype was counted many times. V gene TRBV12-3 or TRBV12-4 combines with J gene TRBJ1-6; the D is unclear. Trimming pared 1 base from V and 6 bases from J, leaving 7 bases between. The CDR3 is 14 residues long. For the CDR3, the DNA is TGTGCCAGCAGTTTAGGGCAGCGTAATTCACCCCTCCACTTT. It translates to CASSLGQRNSPLHF.

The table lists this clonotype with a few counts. The CDR3 nucleotides are TGTGCCAGCAGGCGGAAGTACAATGAGCAGTTCTTC. Translating gives CASRRKYNEQFF. The J gene is TRBJ2-1, the V gene TRBV11-2; D ambiguous. V was pared by 6 bases and J by 4 bases, with 7 bases between. Germline loops: CDR1 SGHAT, CDR2 FQNNGV. The CDR3 contains 12 residues.

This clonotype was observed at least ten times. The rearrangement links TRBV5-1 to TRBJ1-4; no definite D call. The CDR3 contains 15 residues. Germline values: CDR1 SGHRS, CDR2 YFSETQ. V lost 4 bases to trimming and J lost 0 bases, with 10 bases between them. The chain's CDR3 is CASSEDPATNEKLFF. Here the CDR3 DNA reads TGCGCCAGCAGCGAGGATCCAGCAACTAATGAAAAACTGTTTTTT.

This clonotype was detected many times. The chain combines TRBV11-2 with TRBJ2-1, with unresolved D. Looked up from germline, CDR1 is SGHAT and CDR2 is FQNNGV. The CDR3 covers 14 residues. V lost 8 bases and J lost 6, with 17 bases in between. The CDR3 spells CASRQLGPANEQFF. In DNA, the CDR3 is TGTGCCAGCCGCCAGCTAGGCCCTGCCAATGAGCAGTTCTTC. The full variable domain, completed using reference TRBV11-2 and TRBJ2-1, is EAGVAQSPRYKIIEKRQSVAFWCNPISGHATLYWYQQILGQGPKLLIQFQNNGVVDDSQLPKDRFSAERLKGVDSTLKIQPAKLEDSAVYLCASRQLGPANEQFFGPGTRLTVL.

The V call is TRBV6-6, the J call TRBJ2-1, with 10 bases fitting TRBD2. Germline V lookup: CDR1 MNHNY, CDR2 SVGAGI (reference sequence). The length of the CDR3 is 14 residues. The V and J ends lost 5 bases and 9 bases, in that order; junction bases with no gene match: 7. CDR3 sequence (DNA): TGTGCCAGCAGTCCTGGACTAGCGGAAACTGAGCAGTTCTTC. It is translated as CASSPGLAETEQFF.

The CDR3 DNA reads TGTGCCAGCAGCGGAAAAGATCAGTGGAGTGTGAATGAGCAGTTCTTC. Translation: CASSGKDQWSVNEQFF. This chain connects TRBV9 to TRBJ2-1, with D hard to call. CDR3 length equals 16 residues. V lost 3 bases and J 7 bases, leaving 20 bases between the germline ends. Germline values: CDR1 SGDLS, CDR2 YYNGEE. The full variable domain, rest sourced from reference TRBV9 and TRBJ2-1, is DSGVTQTPKHLITATGQRVTLRCSPRSGDLSVYWYQQSLDQGLQFLIQYYNGEERAKGNILERFSAQQFPDLHSELNLSSLELGDSALYFCASSGKDQWSVNEQFFGPGTRLTVL.

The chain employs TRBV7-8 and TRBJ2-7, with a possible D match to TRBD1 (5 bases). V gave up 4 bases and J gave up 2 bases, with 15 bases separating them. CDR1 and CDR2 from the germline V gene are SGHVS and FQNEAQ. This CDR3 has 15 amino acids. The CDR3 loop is CASSWSSGKAYEQYF. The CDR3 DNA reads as TGTGCCAGCAGCTGGTCCTCAGGGAAAGCCTACGAGCAGTACTTC.

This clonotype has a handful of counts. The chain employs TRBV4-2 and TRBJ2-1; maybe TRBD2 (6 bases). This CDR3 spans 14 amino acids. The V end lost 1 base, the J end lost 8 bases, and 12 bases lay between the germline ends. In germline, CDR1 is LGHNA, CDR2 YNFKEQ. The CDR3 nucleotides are TGTGCCAGCAGCCAAGGACTAGGTGTCGATGAGCAGTTCTTC. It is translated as CASSQGLGVDEQFF.

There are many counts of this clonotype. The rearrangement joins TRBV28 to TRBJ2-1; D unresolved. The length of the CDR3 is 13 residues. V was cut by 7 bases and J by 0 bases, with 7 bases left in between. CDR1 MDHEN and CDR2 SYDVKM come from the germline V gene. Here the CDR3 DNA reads TGTGCCAGCATTTCATACTCCTACAATGAGCAGTTCTTC. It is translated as CASISYSYNEQFF.

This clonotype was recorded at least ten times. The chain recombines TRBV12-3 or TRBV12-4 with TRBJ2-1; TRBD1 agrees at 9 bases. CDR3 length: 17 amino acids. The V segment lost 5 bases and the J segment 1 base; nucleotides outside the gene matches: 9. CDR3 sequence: CASSTPGTGFSYNEQFF. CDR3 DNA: TGTGCCAGCAGTACACCCGGGACAGGGTTTTCCTACAATGAGCAGTTCTTC.

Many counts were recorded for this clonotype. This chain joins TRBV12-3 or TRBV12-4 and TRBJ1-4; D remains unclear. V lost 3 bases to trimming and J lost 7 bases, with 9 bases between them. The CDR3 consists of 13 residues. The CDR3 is CASSFGYGEKLFF. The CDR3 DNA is TGTGCCAGCAGTTTCGGGTACGGTGAAAAACTGTTTTTT.